This T cell receptor (beta chain) was recovered during a study of blood T cell repertoires in COVID-19. The CDR3 has 13 residues. Trimming stripped 1 base from V and 6 bases from J, with 7 bases between. Germline CDR1 is LGHDT and CDR2 is YNNKEL (reference sequence). This table comes from immunoSEQ multiplex PCR, and its TCRdb copy is limited to in-frame clones, with some not included. The sample yields 120,000 to 150,000 clones, 84% seen once. Specimen: PBMCs or T cells enriched from blood (not recorded which). The sequence was obtained from a woman between 45 and 60 years old with acute COVID-19. V gene TRBV3-1 (or the pseudogene TRBV3-2) combines with J gene TRBJ1-3; the D gene is possibly TRBD1 (5 bases). This chain's CDR3 is CASSQGRENTIYF. The CDR3 coding sequence is TGTGCCAGCAGCCAAGGCAGGGAAAACACCATATATTTT.